This T cell receptor beta chain was obtained from a study of PD-1 blockade in classical Hodgkin lymphoma. Overall study results and limits: In CD4+ cells, TCR diversity went up significantly by C4D1, but in CD8+ cells it did not.

The protocol was immunoSEQ multiplex PCR, while the TCRdb copy is restricted to in-frame clones and leaves out a portion. The data show over 13,000 clones, under 80% seen once. CDR1 is SEHNR and CDR2 is FQNEAQ in the germline V gene (reference sequence). Between the trimmed V and J ends, which lost 6 bases and 0 bases, there was a span of 18 bases. CDR3 length: 16 residues. This clone was counted once. Its target is not known. Autologous stem cell transplantation was followed by relapse in every patient, and brentuximab vedotin exposure varied. The chain carries TRBV7-9 and TRBJ2-7, with no clear D. The source was peripheral blood mononuclear cells (PBMCs), collected before the second cycle of nivolumab. The clonotype originates from a human donor with classical Hodgkin lymphoma. DNA of the CDR3: TGTGCCAGCAGTTCTACGGACCAGACGCCCTCCTACGAGCAGTACTTC. This translates into CASSSTDQTPSYEQYF.